This T cell receptor (beta chain) came from a study of cytomegalovirus exposure and HLA in healthy donors. As to this clone: The antigen remains unidentified.

Study results and limitations: In a later analysis, common viral pathogens appeared linked to several of the most significant clusters. Highest at DRB1 and lowest at HLA-C, TCR association rates differed among HLA loci in a later analysis.

It was with 60 Vbeta and 13 Jbeta primers that the PCR ran. This table comes from immunoSEQ multiplex PCR, and its TCRdb copy is limited to in-frame clones, with some not included. The sample holds over 150,000 clones, around 75% seen once. The germline V gene encodes CDR1 SGHTS and CDR2 YDEGEE. The CDR3 runs 10 residues. Trimming stripped 4 bases from V and 9 bases from J, with 8 bases between. The genes are TRBV5-8 and TRBJ2-7; D is possibly TRBD2 (7 bases). Sequenced material: PBMCs. This TCR was recovered from a woman aged 45-65 years in good health and CMV-seropositive. The CDR3 DNA is TGTGCCAGCAGCAGGGGGGGGCAGTACTTC. This translates into CASSRGGQYF.